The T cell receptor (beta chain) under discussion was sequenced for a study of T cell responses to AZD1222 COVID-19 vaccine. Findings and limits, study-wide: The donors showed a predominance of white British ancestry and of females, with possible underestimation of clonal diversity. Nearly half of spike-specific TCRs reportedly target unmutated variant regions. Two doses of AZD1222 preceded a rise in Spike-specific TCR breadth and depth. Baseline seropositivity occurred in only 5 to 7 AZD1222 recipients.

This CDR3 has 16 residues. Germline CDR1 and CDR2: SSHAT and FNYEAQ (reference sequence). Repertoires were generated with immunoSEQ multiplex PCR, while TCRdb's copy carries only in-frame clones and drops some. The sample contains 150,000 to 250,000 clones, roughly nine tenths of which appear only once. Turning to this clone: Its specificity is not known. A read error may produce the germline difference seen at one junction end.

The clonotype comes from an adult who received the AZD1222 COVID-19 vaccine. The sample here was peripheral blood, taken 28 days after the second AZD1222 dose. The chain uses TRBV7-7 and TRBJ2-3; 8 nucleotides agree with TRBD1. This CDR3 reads CASSPGTGSGTDTQYF. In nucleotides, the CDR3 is TGTGCTAGCAGCCCCGGGACAGGTTCTGGTACAGATACGCAGTATTTT.